Listed here is a single T cell receptor beta chain. The sample belongs to a study of blood T cell repertoires in COVID-19. Study as a whole: COVID-19 samples collected from the United States, Italy and Spain covered acute and convalescent phases. T cells, B-cell-depleted T cells, or PBMCs provided the cDNA or gDNA that served as material.

Original processing methods: Cell counts per sample came from amplifying reference gene primers. Libraries were prepared by immunoSEQ multiplex PCR; TCRdb keeps only in-frame clonotypes and omits some of them. For V, J and clone size, that table is used; D and trimming come from the DNA. The sample lists fewer than 200,000 clones, roughly 87% occurring once. The TCR originated in a woman aged 55-69 years who had recovered from COVID-19. Specimen: peripheral blood.

CDR3 residues: CASSRTGGETQYF. The CDR3, as DNA: TGTGCCAGCAGCCGAACAGGGGGAGAGACCCAGTACTTC. V usage is TRBV7-3 and J usage is TRBJ2-5; TRBD1 matches at 8 bases. Germline assignment: CDR1 SGHTA and CDR2 FQGTGA. Germline trimming cut 5 bases from V and 4 bases from J; bases unmatched to any gene: 3. The CDR3 extends over 13 amino acids.